These 24 T cell receptor beta chains were sequenced from one sample in a study of regulatory dendritic cells for organ transplantation. Measured with immunoSEQ multiplex PCR; TCRdb has only the in-frame clones, and not every one. The table includes approximately 29,000 clones, roughly 80% detected once. Material for sequencing was naive CD4+ T cells from blood. Stated subset: CD45RA+ naive T cells. The source of these receptors is a human donor in good health.

The CDR3 is CASSWGTGNNIQYF. CDR3 bases: TGCGCCAGCAGCTGGGGGACAGGGAATAACATTCAGTACTTC. The chain uses TRBV5-1 and TRBJ2-4, with TRBD1 matching 9 bases. The CDR3 has 14 residues. V shed 3 bases and J 7 bases; nucleotides not matched to a gene: 5. Germline V gene sequence: CDR1 SGHRS, CDR2 YFSETQ.

The V call is TRBV7-2, the J call TRBJ2-7, with D hard to call. Germline V CDR1 and CDR2: SGHTA, FQGNSA. The CDR3 has 15 amino acids. Between the trimmed V and J ends, which lost 1 base and 6 bases, there was a span of 16 bases. CDR3 in amino acids: CASSLVGIAVPEQYF. In DNA form, the CDR3 reads TGTGCCAGCAGCTTAGTGGGCATCGCAGTGCCCGAGCAGTACTTC.

V and J are TRBV6-5 and TRBJ2-1, with TRBD1 matching 11 bases. CDR1 is MNHEY and CDR2 is SVGAGI in the germline V gene. The J segment lost 9 bases and the V segment lost 6 bases, leaving 10 bases of the junction unmatched. The CDR3 is 15 residues long. CDR3 nucleotide sequence: TGTGCCAGCAGGACGGGGACAGGGGGGTTCACTGAGCAGTTCTTC. This gives the protein CASRTGTGGFTEQFF.

This rearrangement joins TRBV7-2 to TRBJ1-6; 9 positions match TRBD1. Germline CDR1 is SGHTA and CDR2 is FQGNSA. This CDR3 spans 13 amino acids. The ends lost 8 bases at V and 6 bases at J; junction bases unmatched: 2. CDR3 DNA: TGTGCCAGCGGGACAGGGTTTAATTCACCCCTCCACTTT. It codes for CASGTGFNSPLHF. The full variable domain, in which reference TRBV7-2 and TRBJ1-6 provide the parts outside the CDR3, is GAGVSQSPSNKVTEKGKDVELRCDPISGHTALYWYRQSLGQGLEFLIYFQGNSAPDKSGLPSDRFSAERTGGSVSTLTIQRTQQEDSAVYLCASGTGFNSPLHFGNGTRLTVT.

The chain employs TRBV10-3 and TRBJ2-3; D possibly corresponds to TRBD1 (5 bases). The CDR3 consists of 15 residues. From germline, CDR1 is ENHRY and CDR2 SYGVKD. Between the trimmed V and J ends, which lost 2 bases and 4 bases, there was a span of 13 bases. For the CDR3, the DNA is TGTGCCATCAGTGAGAATGCCAGGGCGGCAGATACGCAGTATTTT. Its protein product is CAISENARAADTQYF.

This chain links TRBV21-1 with TRBJ2-1; TRBD1, as called in the table, went unchecked against the DNA. TRBV21-1 is given as a pseudogene. The CDR3 is 15 residues long. The CDR3 DNA reads TGTGCCAGCAGCACCCGGACAGGGGCTCACAATGAGCAGTTCTTC. Its translation: CASSTRTGAHNEQFF.

The rearrangement links TRBV27 to TRBJ1-6; a weak D match, TRBD1 (5 bases). Trimming shortened V by 8 bases and J by 10 bases, and 15 bases separated the two germline ends. CDR1 and CDR2 (germline): MNHEY, SMNVEV (reference sequence). This CDR3 has 13 amino acids. Here the CDR3 DNA reads TGTGCCAGCGGGCGGCAGGGTAGGTCACCCCTCCACTTT. Its protein product is CASGRQGRSPLHF.

This clone has a single count. The chain joins TRBV11-2 to TRBJ2-7; 9 positions agree with TRBD1. Germline V gene sequence: CDR1 SGHAT, CDR2 FQNNGV. V shed 1 base and J 2 bases; nucleotides not matched to a gene: 0. CDR3 length: 14 amino acids. This chain's CDR3 is CASSLGTGAYEQYF. Here the CDR3 DNA reads TGTGCCAGCAGCTTAGGGACAGGGGCCTACGAGCAGTACTTC. The variable domain in full, with the rest retrieved from reference TRBV11-2 and TRBJ2-7, is EAGVAQSPRYKIIEKRQSVAFWCNPISGHATLYWYQQILGQGPKLLIQFQNNGVVDDSQLPKDRFSAERLKGVDSTLKIQPAKLEDSAVYLCASSLGTGAYEQYFGPGTRLTVT.

This chain uses TRBV6-6 with TRBJ1-2; D is perhaps TRBD1 (5 bases). V lost 7 bases and J 4 bases, leaving 16 bases between the germline ends. This CDR3 has 14 residues. From germline, CDR1 is MNHNY and CDR2 SVGAGI (reference sequence). DNA for the CDR3: TGTGCCAGCACCACCCCAGGGTCCTTCTATGGCTACACCTTC. Translation: CASTTPGSFYGYTF.

The CDR3 DNA reads TGCGCCAGCAGCTTGGATTCAGGGTCTCAGGCTGAAGCTTTCTTT. Translating gives CASSLDSGSQAEAFF. This sequence joins TRBV5-1 and TRBJ1-1, with D possibly being TRBD1 (5 bases). Germline CDR1 reads SGHRS; CDR2 reads YFSETQ. V was cut by 0 bases and J by 6 bases, with 15 bases left in between. The CDR3 totals 15 residues. Full variable domain (missing parts from reference TRBV5-1 and TRBJ1-1): KAGVTQTPRYLIKTRGQQVTLSCSPISGHRSVSWYQQTPGQGLQFLFEYFSETQRNKGNFPGRFSGRQFSNSRSEMNVSTLELGDSALYLCASSLDSGSQAEAFFGQGTRLTVV.

The chain is built from TRBV2 and TRBJ1-2, with D maybe TRBD1 (6 bases). Trimming pared 7 bases from V and 7 bases from J, leaving 19 bases between. The CDR3 loop spans 14 amino acids. In germline, CDR1 is SNHLY, CDR2 FYNNEI. In DNA form, the CDR3 reads TGTGCCAGCACAATACAGGGTGGGAGCGGTGGCTACACCTTC. Translated: CASTIQGGSGGYTF.

This clone has only a few counts. This chain uses TRBV5-6 with TRBJ1-5, with TRBD1 as a possible D gene (6 bases). Germline-derived CDR1 and CDR2 are SGHDT and YYEEEE. This CDR3 has 17 amino acids. Trimming stripped 0 bases from V and 0 bases from J, with 13 bases between. CDR3 sequence (DNA): TGTGCCAGCAGCTTGGCGAACAGGGTCGATAGCAATCAGCCCCAGCATTTT. It yields the protein CASSLANRVDSNQPQHF.

J is TRBJ2-2 and V is TRBV4-1; tentatively, D is TRBD2 (6 bases). V lost 0 bases, J lost 0 bases, and 8 bases lay in between. From germline, CDR1 is MGHRA and CDR2 YSYEKL. CDR3 length equals 16 residues. This chain's CDR3 is CASSQEGGANTGELFF. The CDR3 region has the DNA TGCGCCAGCAGCCAAGAGGGCGGGGCGAACACCGGGGAGCTGTTTTTT.

The chain's CDR3 is CASSPSTGSYGYTF. The DNA of the CDR3 is TGTGCCAGTAGCCCTTCGACAGGATCCTATGGCTACACCTTC. V gene TRBV19 combines with J gene TRBJ1-2; D possibly corresponds to TRBD1 (6 bases). The CDR3 length is 14 residues. Germline V CDR1 and CDR2: LNHDA, SQIVND (reference sequence). The V gene lost 6 bases and the J gene lost 4 bases, with 15 bases spanning the gap.

CDR3 bases: TGTGCCAGCAGCTTACCCGGGACAGGGGGTCTAAACACTGAAGCTTTCTTT. Translated, it gives CASSLPGTGGLNTEAFF. The rearrangement links TRBV5-4 to TRBJ1-1; TRBD1 matches 11 bases. The length of the CDR3 is 17 residues. Trimming took 2 bases from V and 2 from J; bases not matched to a gene: 8. Germline V CDR1 and CDR2: SGHNT, YYREEE (reference sequence).

The chain links TRBV6-5 to TRBJ2-7; 10 bases are shared with TRBD1. J gave up 0 bases and V 6 bases, and 5 bases lay outside the gene matches. CDR1 and CDR2 (germline): MNHEY, SVGAGI. This CDR3 spans 15 amino acids. The DNA for the CDR3 is TGTGCCAGCAGAAAAGGACAGGGGGACTCCTACGAGCAGTACTTC. Its translation: CASRKGQGDSYEQYF.

The rearrangement uses TRBV5-4 and TRBJ1-2, with D possibly TRBD1 on 5 matching bases. This CDR3 has 17 amino acids. Germline CDR1 reads SGHNT; CDR2 reads YYREEE (reference sequence). V lost 1 base and J 4 bases, leaving 20 bases between the germline ends. Written as DNA, the CDR3 is TGTGCCAGCAGCTTGAAGGAAGGGGCCAAGGGTTCCTATGGCTACACCTTC. It specifies CASSLKEGAKGSYGYTF.

The chain combines TRBV11-3 with TRBJ2-7; 7 nucleotides match TRBD1. CDR3 length: 15 amino acids. With 5 bases clipped from V and 2 bases from J, the junction kept 9 bases outside the gene matches. Germline assignment: CDR1 SGHNT and CDR2 YENEEA. The CDR3 reads CASSPRDSTPYEQYF. CDR3 nucleotides: TGTGCCAGCAGCCCCCGGGACAGTACCCCCTACGAGCAGTACTTC.

The chain combines TRBV6-6 with TRBJ2-5; D may be TRBD2 (7 bases). CDR1 is MNHNY and CDR2 is SVGAGI in the germline V gene (reference sequence). V was cut by 10 bases and J by 1 base, with 16 bases left in between. This CDR3 spans 14 amino acids. CDR3 nucleotide sequence: TGTGCCATTAAGAGGGGGGGCCTCCAAGAGACCCAGTACTTC. Its protein product is CAIKRGGLQETQYF.

V is TRBV4-2 and J is TRBJ2-5; maybe TRBD2 (5 bases). Germline lookup yields CDR1 LGHNA and CDR2 YNFKEQ. Trimming removed 0 bases at V and 5 bases at J, with 10 bases between. There are 14 residues in the CDR3. The CDR3 DNA is TGTGCCAGCAGCCAAGATGAGGGATCTGAGACCCAGTACTTC. Translation: CASSQDEGSETQYF.

The V gene is TRBV6-6, the J gene TRBJ2-7; 9 nucleotides match TRBD1. Germline V gene lookup returns CDR1 MNHNY and CDR2 SVGAGI (reference sequence). The CDR3 runs 14 residues. V shed 7 bases, J shed 2 bases, and the junction held 6 bases outside the gene matches. The DNA of the CDR3 is TGTGCCAGCAAAAAAGGACAGGGGACCTACGAGCAGTACTTC. It specifies CASKKGQGTYEQYF.

The genes are TRBV7-8 and TRBJ1-6; tentatively, D is TRBD1 (5 bases). V was trimmed by 2 bases and J by 6 bases, leaving 8 bases between them. From germline, CDR1 is SGHVS and CDR2 FQNEAQ. This CDR3 has 14 amino acids. CDR3: CASSLNRSNSPLHF. The CDR3 DNA is TGTGCCAGCAGCTTAAACAGGTCTAATTCACCCCTCCACTTT.

With regard to this clone: Compared with germline, one end of the junction differs, possibly owing to a read error. The chain joins TRBV7-7 to TRBJ2-5; 8 bases map to TRBD1. In germline, CDR1 is SSHAT, CDR2 FNYEAQ (reference sequence). This CDR3 region has 15 residues. The CDR3 DNA reads TGTGCTAGCAGCAAGCTAGGGACAGGTCAAGAGACCCAGTACTTC. This codes for CASSKLGTGQETQYF.

The chain carries TRBV7-2 and TRBJ2-1; the match to TRBD2 covers 14 bases. The CDR3 is made up of 16 amino acids. Per germline, CDR1 SGHTA and CDR2 FQGNSA. The J segment lost 6 bases and the V segment lost 6 bases, leaving 7 bases of the junction unmatched. CDR3 protein: CASRQGGLAGVNEQFF. Here the CDR3 DNA reads TGTGCCAGCAGACAAGGGGGACTAGCGGGGGTCAATGAGCAGTTCTTC.